The 20 T cell receptor beta chains below all came from one sample that was sequenced in a study of PD-1 blockade in mismatch repair-deficient tumors. Produced via immunoSEQ multiplex PCR; TCRdb's table is partial and in-frame only. The sample consists of 15,000 to 20,000 clones, approximately 87% of them appearing once. Sequenced material: PBMCs, taken about 22 weeks after starting pembrolizumab. The receptors here all came from an adult with mismatch repair-deficient cancer.

CDR3 protein: CASSRGTGSAGANVLTF. The CDR3 coding sequence is TGCGCCAGCAGCCGAGGGACAGGGTCTGCTGGGGCCAACGTCCTGACTTTC. The V call is TRBV4-1, the J call TRBJ2-6, with TRBD1 identical over 9 bases. Germline lookup yields CDR1 MGHRA and CDR2 YSYEKL. CDR3 length equals 17 residues. V dropped 4 bases and J dropped 2; count of bases not matched to a gene: 6.

This chain joins TRBV4-2 and TRBJ2-7; TRBD1 matches 12 bases. The CDR3 loop spans 14 amino acids. The germline gives CDR1 LGHNA, CDR2 YNFKEQ. J gave up 7 bases and V 3 bases, and 4 bases lay outside the gene matches. This CDR3 reads CASSQGQGAREQYF. CDR3 nucleotide sequence: TGTGCCAGCAGCCAGGGACAGGGGGCCCGGGAGCAGTACTTC.

This clone was recorded only once. One end of the junction does not line up with germline, which may come from a read error. This sequence joins TRBV7-7 and TRBJ1-3; tentatively, D is TRBD1 (5 bases). Germline CDR1 and CDR2: SSHAT and FNYEAQ (reference sequence). The CDR3 totals 15 residues. DNA of the CDR3: TGTGCTAGCAGCTTACAGGTCGGCTTTGGAAACACCATATATTTT. Protein: CASSLQVGFGNTIYF.

This rearrangement joins TRBV28 to TRBJ2-3; TRBD1 agrees at 9 bases. The CDR3 sequence is 15 residues long. CDR1 and CDR2 from the germline V gene are MDHEN and SYDVKM. V shed 6 bases and J 3 bases; nucleotides not matched to a gene: 7. CDR3 nucleotide sequence: TGTGCCAGCAGCAGAGACAGGGGGAATACAGATACGCAGTATTTT. Amino acids: CASSRDRGNTDTQYF.

CDR3 sequence: CAISERDSRTEAFF. The CDR3 nucleotides read TGTGCCATCAGTGAAAGGGACAGTCGGACTGAAGCTTTCTTT. The genes are TRBV10-3 and TRBJ1-1; TRBD1 aligns across 7 bases. Losses at the gene ends were 3 bases for V and 5 bases for J; bases not matched to a gene: 6. The length of the CDR3 is 14 residues. Germline loops: CDR1 ENHRY, CDR2 SYGVKD.

The chain is built from TRBV29-1 and TRBJ2-5; 8 nucleotides align to TRBD1. The CDR3 is 14 amino acids. CDR1 SQVTM and CDR2 ANQGSEA come from the germline V gene. The ends lost 1 base at V and 5 bases at J; junction bases unmatched: 6. The CDR3, as DNA: TGCAGCGTTGAAGGGTCAGGGGGCGGGGAGACCCAGTACTTC. Its translation is CSVEGSGGGETQYF.

This clone turned up a few times. J is TRBJ2-1 and V is TRBV5-1; 11 bases map to TRBD1. Germline CDR1 reads SGHRS; CDR2 reads YFSETQ. CDR3 size: 14 residues. The trim removed 4 bases at V and 7 bases at J, leaving 4 bases unmatched. Here the CDR3 DNA reads TGCGCCAGCAGCGGGGGACAGGGGGATAATGAGCAGTTCTTC. It specifies CASSGGQGDNEQFF.

This chain joins TRBV18 and TRBJ2-3; tentative D call: TRBD1 (6 bases). The CDR3 has 15 residues. Germline assignment: CDR1 KGHSH and CDR2 LQKENI. V shed 4 bases and J shed 3 bases, with 14 bases lying between them. CDR3: CASSRSSGATDTQYF. As DNA, the CDR3 is TGTGCCAGCTCACGTTCTTCAGGGGCAACAGATACGCAGTATTTT.

In regard to this clone: A junction boundary mismatches the germline segment, possibly from a read error. The genes are TRBV27 and TRBJ2-7; the match to TRBD2 covers 8 bases. Germline lookup yields CDR1 MNHEY and CDR2 SMNVEV (reference sequence). The length of the CDR3 is 13 residues. CDR3 nucleotides: TGTGCCAGCAGTTTGATTAGGGGCGGGAGGATGAACTTC. It yields the protein CASSLIRGGRMNF.

V gene TRBV11-3 combines with J gene TRBJ2-1; TRBD2 matches 15 bases. The V gene end was trimmed by 4 bases and the J gene end by 7 bases; junction bases not matched to a gene: 5. Germline V gene sequence: CDR1 SGHNT, CDR2 YENEEA. There are 16 residues in the CDR3. The CDR3 sequence is CASSYRGTSGRNEQFF. The CDR3 coding sequence is TGTGCCAGCAGCTATAGGGGGACTAGCGGGAGGAATGAGCAGTTCTTC.

CDR3 bases: TGTGCCTCAAATGTAGGCACTAGCTCCTACGAGCAGTACTTC. It translates to CASNVGTSSYEQYF. V gene TRBV30 combines with J gene TRBJ2-7, with D possibly being TRBD2 (5 bases). V lost 7 bases to trimming and J lost 0 bases, with 16 bases between them. CDR3 size: 14 residues. Germline assignment: CDR1 GTSNPN and CDR2 SVGIG (reference sequence).

The rearrangement links TRBV19 to TRBJ1-4, with 12 positions matching TRBD1. The CDR3 consists of 17 residues. CDR1 is LNHDA, CDR2 SQIVND, per germline (reference sequence). V dropped 4 bases and J dropped 0; count of bases not matched to a gene: 3. The CDR3 loop reads CASSKGQGAATNEKLFF. As DNA, the CDR3 is TGTGCCAGTAGTAAGGGACAGGGGGCGGCAACTAATGAAAAACTGTTTTTT.

The chain is built from TRBV9 and TRBJ2-1, with 7 bases identical to TRBD2. The CDR3 contains 15 residues. Germline V CDR1 and CDR2: SGDLS, YYNGEE. V lost 3 bases, J lost 3 bases, and 6 bases stayed unmatched. CDR3 sequence: CASSAIGGSYNEQFF. DNA of the CDR3: TGTGCCAGCAGCGCCATTGGCGGGAGCTACAATGAGCAGTTCTTC.

This rearrangement joins TRBV5-4 to TRBJ2-5, with D tentatively TRBD1 (5 bases). The germline CDR1 and CDR2 sequences are SGHNT and YYREEE (reference sequence). With 3 bases removed from V and 5 bases from J, the gap between germline ends came to 11 bases. The CDR3 has 13 residues. CDR3 region: CASSYLGPETQYF. The CDR3, as DNA: TGTGCCAGCAGCTACCTGGGGCCCGAGACCCAGTACTTC.

The V and J genes are TRBV6-8 and TRBJ2-4; 7 nucleotides line up with TRBD1. CDR1 and CDR2 (germline): MNHGY, SAAAGT. V gave up 5 bases and J gave up 0 bases; unmatched junction bases: 4. This CDR3 is 15 amino acids long. CDR3 nucleotide sequence: TGTGCCAGCAGTGGGACAGACCTAGCCAAAAACATTCAGTACTTC. Protein sequence: CASSGTDLAKNIQYF.

V gene TRBV5-1 combines with J gene TRBJ2-1, with 11 bases matching TRBD2. The V and J ends lost 2 bases and 9 bases, in that order; junction bases with no gene match: 10. The CDR3 sequence is 16 residues long. Germline V lookup: CDR1 SGHRS, CDR2 YFSETQ. The CDR3 is CASSLEVRLAGIEQFF. The CDR3 coding sequence is TGCGCCAGCAGCTTAGAGGTGAGACTAGCGGGAATTGAGCAGTTCTTC. Based on the CDR3 plus reference TRBV5-1 and TRBJ2-1, the full variable domain is KAGVTQTPRYLIKTRGQQVTLSCSPISGHRSVSWYQQTPGQGLQFLFEYFSETQRNKGNFPGRFSGRQFSNSRSEMNVSTLELGDSALYLCASSLEVRLAGIEQFFGPGTRLTVL.

The chain is built from TRBV2 and TRBJ1-5; D is unresolved. With 4 bases removed from V and 2 bases from J, the gap between germline ends came to 12 bases. The CDR3 runs 15 residues. Germline CDR1 reads SNHLY; CDR2 reads FYNNEI. In DNA, the CDR3 is TGTGCCAGCAGTGGGGAGGTTTCGGGCAATCAGCCCCAGCATTTT. As protein: CASSGEVSGNQPQHF.

The chain combines TRBV12-5 with TRBJ2-5, with D hard to call. The CDR3 sequence is 14 residues long. Trimming took 5 bases from V and 1 from J, leaving 11 bases between them. Germline V gives CDR1 LGHNT, CDR2 FRNRAP. CDR3 coding DNA: TGTGCTAGTGGTAGCATCGATGTCCAAGAGACCCAGTACTTC. This encodes CASGSIDVQETQYF.

This chain uses TRBV28 with TRBJ1-1, with 7 bases fitting TRBD1. Germline CDR1 reads MDHEN; CDR2 reads SYDVKM. V lost 6 bases to trimming and J lost 0 bases; unmatched junction nucleotides: 10. CDR3 length equals 16 residues. In DNA form, the CDR3 reads TGTGCCAGCAGCGCGACAGGGCGACAGATGAACACTGAAGCTTTCTTT. This translates into CASSATGRQMNTEAFF.

This clone was seen once. V and J are TRBV12-5 and TRBJ2-1; D possibly corresponds to TRBD1 (5 bases). Germline values: CDR1 LGHNT, CDR2 FRNRAP. CDR3 length: 15 amino acids. Trimming cost V 1 base and J 4 bases, with 11 bases left between them. Here the CDR3 reads CASGLGPGIYNEQFF. Written as DNA, the CDR3 is TGTGCTAGTGGTTTGGGACCAGGGATATACAATGAGCAGTTCTTC.